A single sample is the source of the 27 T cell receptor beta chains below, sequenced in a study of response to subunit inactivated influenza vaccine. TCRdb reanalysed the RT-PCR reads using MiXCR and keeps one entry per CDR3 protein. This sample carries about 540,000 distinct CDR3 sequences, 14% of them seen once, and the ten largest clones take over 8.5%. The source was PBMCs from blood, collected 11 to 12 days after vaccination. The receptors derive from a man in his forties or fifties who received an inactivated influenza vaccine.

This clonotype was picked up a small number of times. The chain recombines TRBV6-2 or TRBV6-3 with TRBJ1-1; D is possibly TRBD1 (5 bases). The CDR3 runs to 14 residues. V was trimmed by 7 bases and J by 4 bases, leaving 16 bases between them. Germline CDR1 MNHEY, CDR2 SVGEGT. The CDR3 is CASTPGGLGTEAFF. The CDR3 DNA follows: TGTGCCAGCACCCCCGGGGGTTTGGGCACTGAAGCTTTCTTT.

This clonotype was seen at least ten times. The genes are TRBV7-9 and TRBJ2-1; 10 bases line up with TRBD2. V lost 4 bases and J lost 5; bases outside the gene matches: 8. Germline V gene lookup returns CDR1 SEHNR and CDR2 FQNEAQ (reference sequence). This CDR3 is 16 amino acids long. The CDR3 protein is CASSSPLAGWDNEQFF. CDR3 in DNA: TGTGCCAGCAGCTCCCCACTAGCGGGGTGGGACAATGAGCAGTTCTTC.

The CDR3 is CASSPTGRLYQPQHF. CDR3 DNA: TGTGCCAGCAGTCCAACGGGCCGCTTGTATCAGCCCCAGCATTTT. The chain combines TRBV6-2 or TRBV6-3 with TRBJ1-5; D remains ambiguous. The germline V and J ends were trimmed by 5 bases and 5 bases, with 16 bases remaining between them. The CDR3 covers 15 residues. CDR1 is MNHEY and CDR2 is SVGEGT in the germline V gene.

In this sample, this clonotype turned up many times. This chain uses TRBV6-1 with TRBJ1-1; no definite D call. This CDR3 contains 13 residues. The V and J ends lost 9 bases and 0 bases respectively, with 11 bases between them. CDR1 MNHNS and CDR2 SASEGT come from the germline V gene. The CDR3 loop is CASRRTVNTEAFF. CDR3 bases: TGTGCCAGTCGCAGGACGGTGAACACTGAAGCTTTCTTT.

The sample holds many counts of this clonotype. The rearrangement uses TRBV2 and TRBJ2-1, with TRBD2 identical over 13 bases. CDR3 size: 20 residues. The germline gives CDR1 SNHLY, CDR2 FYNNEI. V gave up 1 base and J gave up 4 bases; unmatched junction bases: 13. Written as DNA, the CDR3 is TGTGCCAGCAGTGAAGGTTTGACTAGCGGGAGGCCGAGATATTACAATGAGCAGTTCTTC. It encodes CASSEGLTSGRPRYYNEQFF.

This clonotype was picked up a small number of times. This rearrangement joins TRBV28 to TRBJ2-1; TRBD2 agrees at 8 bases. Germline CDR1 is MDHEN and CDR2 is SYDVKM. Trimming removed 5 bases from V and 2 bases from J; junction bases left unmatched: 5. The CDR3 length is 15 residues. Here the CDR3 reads CASSGSGSTYNEQFF. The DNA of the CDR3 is TGTGCCAGCAGTGGAAGCGGGAGCACCTACAATGAGCAGTTCTTC.

The CDR3 DNA reads as TGCGCCAGCAGCTTGGGTGGGACAGGCCATACTCAAGAGACCCAGTACTTC. Encoded protein: CASSLGGTGHTQETQYF. V is TRBV5-1 and J is TRBJ2-5, with 8 bases that match TRBD1. Germline V CDR1 and CDR2: SGHRS, YFSETQ. The length of the CDR3 is 17 residues. Germline trimming cut 0 bases from V and 2 bases from J; bases unmatched to any gene: 9.

The CDR3 protein is CASSYSTGSAKNIQYF. The CDR3 bases are TGTGCCAGCAGTTACTCGACGGGATCCGCCAAAAACATTCAGTACTTC. V is TRBV6-5 and J is TRBJ2-4; a weak D match, TRBD2 (5 bases). The CDR3 runs 16 residues. Germline loops: CDR1 MNHEY, CDR2 SVGAGI. The V end was cut by 0 bases, the J end by 1 base, with 10 bases between.

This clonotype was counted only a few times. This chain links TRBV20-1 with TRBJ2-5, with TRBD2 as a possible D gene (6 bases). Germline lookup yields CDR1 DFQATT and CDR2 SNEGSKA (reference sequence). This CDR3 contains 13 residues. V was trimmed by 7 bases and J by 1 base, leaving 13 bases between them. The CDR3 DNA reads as TGCAGTGTCTATTTAGCGGCCCAAGAGACCCAGTACTTC. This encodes CSVYLAAQETQYF.

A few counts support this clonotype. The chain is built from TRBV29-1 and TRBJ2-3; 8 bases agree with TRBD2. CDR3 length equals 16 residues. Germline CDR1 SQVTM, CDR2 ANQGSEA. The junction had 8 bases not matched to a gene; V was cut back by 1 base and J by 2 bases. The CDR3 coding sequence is TGCAGCGTTGAAGGCCTGTTAGCGGGATTCACAGATACGCAGTATTTT. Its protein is CSVEGLLAGFTDTQYF.

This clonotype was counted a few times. CDR3 bases: TGCGCCAGCAGCTTGGCCCCCACGGGGATGTCCACTGAAGCTTTCTTT. Translating it yields CASSLAPTGMSTEAFF. The rearrangement uses TRBV5-1 and TRBJ1-1; D ambiguous. CDR1 is SGHRS, CDR2 YFSETQ, per germline. CDR3 length: 16 amino acids. Trimming pared 0 bases from V and 4 bases from J, leaving 16 bases between.

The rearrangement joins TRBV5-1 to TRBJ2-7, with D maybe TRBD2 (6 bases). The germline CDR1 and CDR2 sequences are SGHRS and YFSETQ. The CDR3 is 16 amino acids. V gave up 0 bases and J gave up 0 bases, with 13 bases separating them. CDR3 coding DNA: TGCGCCAGCAGCTTGGGGGCTAGCGCCTACTCCTACGAGCAGTACTTC. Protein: CASSLGASAYSYEQYF.

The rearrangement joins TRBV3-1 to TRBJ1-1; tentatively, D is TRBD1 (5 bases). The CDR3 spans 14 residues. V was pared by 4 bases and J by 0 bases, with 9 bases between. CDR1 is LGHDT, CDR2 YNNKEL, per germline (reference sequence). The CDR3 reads CASSLRALNTEAFF. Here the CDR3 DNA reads TGTGCCAGCAGCCTCAGGGCCCTGAACACTGAAGCTTTCTTT.

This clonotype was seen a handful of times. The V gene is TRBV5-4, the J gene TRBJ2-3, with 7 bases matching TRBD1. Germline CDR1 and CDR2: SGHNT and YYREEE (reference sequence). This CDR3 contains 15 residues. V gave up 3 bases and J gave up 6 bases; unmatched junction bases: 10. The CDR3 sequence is CASSSTGSPMDTQYF. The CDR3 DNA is TGTGCCAGCAGCTCGACAGGGTCCCCCATGGATACGCAGTATTTT.

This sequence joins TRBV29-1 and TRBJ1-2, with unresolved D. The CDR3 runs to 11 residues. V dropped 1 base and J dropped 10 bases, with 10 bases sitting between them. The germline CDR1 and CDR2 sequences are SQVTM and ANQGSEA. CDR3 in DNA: TGCAGCGTTGAAGCCGTCAGATACTACACCTTC. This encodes CSVEAVRYYTF.

CDR3 residues: CASSLGAAGQETQYF. The CDR3 nucleotides read TGTGCCAGCAGCTTGGGAGCGGCAGGTCAAGAGACCCAGTACTTC. The J gene is TRBJ2-5, the V gene TRBV5-5, with D possibly TRBD2 on 5 matching bases. Per germline, CDR1 SGHKS and CDR2 YYEKEE (reference sequence). V gave up 0 bases and J gave up 2 bases, with 11 bases separating them. The CDR3 length is 15 residues.

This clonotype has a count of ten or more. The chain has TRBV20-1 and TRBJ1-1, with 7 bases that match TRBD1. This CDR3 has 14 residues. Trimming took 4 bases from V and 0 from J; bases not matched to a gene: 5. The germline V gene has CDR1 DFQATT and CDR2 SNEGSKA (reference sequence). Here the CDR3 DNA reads TGCAGTGCTACCGGGACAGATATGAACACTGAAGCTTTCTTT. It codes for CSATGTDMNTEAFF.

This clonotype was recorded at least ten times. CDR3: CAISELPQETQYF. DNA for the CDR3: TGTGCCATCAGTGAGCTACCACAAGAGACCCAGTACTTC. J is TRBJ2-5 and V is TRBV10-3, with D hard to call. Germline V gene sequence: CDR1 ENHRY, CDR2 SYGVKD. The CDR3 spans 13 residues. Trimming took 2 bases from V and 2 from J, leaving 6 bases between them.

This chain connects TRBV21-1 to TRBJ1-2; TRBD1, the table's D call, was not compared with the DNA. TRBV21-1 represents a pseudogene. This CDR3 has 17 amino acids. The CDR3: CASSARGGGGWRAGYTF. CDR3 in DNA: TGTGCCAGCAGCGCTCGCGGGGGCGGAGGGTGGCGGGCTGGCTACACCTTC.

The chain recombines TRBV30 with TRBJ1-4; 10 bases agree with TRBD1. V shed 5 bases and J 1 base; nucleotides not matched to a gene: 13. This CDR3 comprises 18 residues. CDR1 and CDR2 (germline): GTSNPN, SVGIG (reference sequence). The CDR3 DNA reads TGTGCCTGGGACGAGGGACAGGGGACTTTAGGAACTAATGAAAAACTGTTTTTT. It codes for CAWDEGQGTLGTNEKLFF. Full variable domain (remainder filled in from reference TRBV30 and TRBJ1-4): SQTIHQWPATLVQPVGSPLSLECTVEGTSNPNLYWYRQAAGRGLQLLFYSVGIGQISSEVPQNLSASRPQDRQFILSSKKLLLSDSGFYLCAWDEGQGTLGTNEKLFFGSGTQLSVL.

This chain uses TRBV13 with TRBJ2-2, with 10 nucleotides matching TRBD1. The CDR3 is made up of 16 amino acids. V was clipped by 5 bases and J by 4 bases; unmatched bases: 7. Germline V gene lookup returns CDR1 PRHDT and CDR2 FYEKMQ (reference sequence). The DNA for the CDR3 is TGTGCCAGCAGCCATAGACAGGGGGCCGGCACCGGGGAGCTGTTTTTT. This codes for CASSHRQGAGTGELFF.

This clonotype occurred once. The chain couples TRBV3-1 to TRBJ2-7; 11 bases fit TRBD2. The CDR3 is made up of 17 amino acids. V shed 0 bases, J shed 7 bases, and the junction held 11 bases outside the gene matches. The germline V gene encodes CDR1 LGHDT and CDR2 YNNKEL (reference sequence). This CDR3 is CASSQDQDSGRVGEQYF. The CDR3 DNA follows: TGTGCCAGCAGCCAAGATCAGGATAGCGGGAGGGTCGGGGAGCAGTACTTC.

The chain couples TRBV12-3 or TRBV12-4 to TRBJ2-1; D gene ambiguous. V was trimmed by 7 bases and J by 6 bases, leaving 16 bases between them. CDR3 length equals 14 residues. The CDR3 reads CASTIGGPGNEQFF. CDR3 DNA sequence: TGTGCCAGCACCATCGGTGGCCCCGGCAATGAGCAGTTCTTC.

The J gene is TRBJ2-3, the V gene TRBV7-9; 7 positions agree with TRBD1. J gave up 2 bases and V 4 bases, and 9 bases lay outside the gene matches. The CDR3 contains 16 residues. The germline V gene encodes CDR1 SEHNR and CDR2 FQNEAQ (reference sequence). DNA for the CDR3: TGTGCCAGCAGCTCTCCGGGACAGAGCTACACAGATACGCAGTATTTT. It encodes CASSSPGQSYTDTQYF.

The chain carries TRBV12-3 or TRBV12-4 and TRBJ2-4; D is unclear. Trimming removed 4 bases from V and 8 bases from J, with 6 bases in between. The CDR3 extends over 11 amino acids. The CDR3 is CASSWKDIQYF. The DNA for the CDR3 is TGTGCCAGCAGTTGGAAGGACATTCAGTACTTC.

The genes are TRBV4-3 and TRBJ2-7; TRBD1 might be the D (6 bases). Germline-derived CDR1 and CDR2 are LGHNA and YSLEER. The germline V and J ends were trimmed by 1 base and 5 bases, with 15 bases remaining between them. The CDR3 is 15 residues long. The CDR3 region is CASSQAGATYHEQYF. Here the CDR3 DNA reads TGCGCCAGCAGCCAAGCAGGGGCGACGTACCACGAGCAGTACTTC.

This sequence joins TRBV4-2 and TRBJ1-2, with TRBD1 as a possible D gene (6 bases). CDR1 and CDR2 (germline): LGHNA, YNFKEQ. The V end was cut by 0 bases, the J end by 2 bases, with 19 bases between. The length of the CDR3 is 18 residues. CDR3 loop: CASSQDRSFGDNNYGYTF. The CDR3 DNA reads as TGTGCCAGCAGCCAAGATAGGTCGTTCGGGGACAACAACTATGGCTACACCTTC.